The following is a T cell receptor beta chain sequence with its context. In the PCR, 60 Vbeta and 13 Jbeta primers were used. The table came from immunoSEQ multiplex PCR; TCRdb's copy has only in-frame clones and leaves some out. The sample shows about 130,000 clones, 79% of them seen only once. The data stem from a study of cytomegalovirus exposure and HLA in healthy donors. The germline CDR1 and CDR2 sequences are MDHEN and SYDVKM. Losses at the gene ends were 5 bases for V and 5 bases for J; bases not matched to a gene: 9. The CDR3 runs to 16 residues. Sequencing was done on a sample of PBMCs. V usage is TRBV28 and J usage is TRBJ1-4; 9 bases map to TRBD1. This clonotype was obtained from a man in his late teens or twenties in good health and CMV-seronegative. CDR3 loop: CASSTRDRALNEKLFF. Written as DNA, the CDR3 is TGTGCCAGCAGTACCCGGGACAGGGCCTTAAATGAAAAACTGTTTTTT. Based on the CDR3 plus reference TRBV28 and TRBJ1-4, the full variable domain is DVKVTQSSRYLVKRTGEKVFLECVQDMDHENMFWYRQDPGLGLRLIYFSYDVKMKEKGDIPEGYSVSREKKERFSLILESASTNQTSMYLCASSTRDRALNEKLFFGSGTQLSVL.